This T cell receptor (beta chain) was observed in a study of OX40 agonist ivuxolimab in advanced cancers. Study summary: Ivuxolimab is an agonistic anti-OX40 (CD134) antibody, and patients were treated with it.

Study results and limitations: The antigens recognized by the expanded peripheral T cells, that is their antigen specificity, were not determined. Normalized T-cell clonal expansion was also low in a subset of nonresponders. On average, CD8+ T cells had more expanded clones than CD4+.

The repertoire was sequenced with immunoSEQ multiplex PCR; TCRdb's copy has only in-frame clones and lacks some. The repertoire consists of 70,000 to 90,000 clones, with 75% to 90% occurring once and the leading ten covering under 8.5%. On this clone: What it recognizes is unknown.

Trimming took 0 bases from V and 1 from J, leaving 12 bases between them. CDR1 is SGHDN, CDR2 FVKESK, per germline. CDR3 length: 16 residues. The V call is TRBV14, the J call TRBJ1-1; D might be TRBD1 (5 bases). The receptor was isolated from an adult with an advanced solid tumor such as melanoma, head and neck, liver or kidney cancer. The specimen comprised CD4+ or CD8+ T cells sorted from blood, sampled in a trial of the OX40 agonist ivuxolimab. Here the CDR3 DNA reads TGTGCCAGCAGCCAAGAGGTGGGGCTTCGGAACACTGAAGCTTTCTTT. Translated, it gives CASSQEVGLRNTEAFF. The full variable domain, with the rest looked up from reference TRBV14 and TRBJ1-1, is EAGVTQFPSHSVIEKGQTVTLRCDPISGHDNLYWYRRVMGKEIKFLLHFVKESKQDESGMPNNRFLAERTGGTYSTLKVQPAELEDSGVYFCASSQEVGLRNTEAFFGQGTRLTVV.